Below, 21 T cell receptor beta chains from the same sample are listed, as sequenced in a study of blood T cell repertoires in COVID-19. Some clones are missing from TCRdb's copy, which holds only in-frame ones; the method was immunoSEQ multiplex PCR. Found here are around 200,000 clones, roughly 83% of them singletons; the top ten hold around 5%. Sequencing used PBMCs or T cells enriched from blood (not recorded which). Every receptor here comes from a man aged 35 to 55 with acute COVID-19.

The V and J genes are TRBV5-6 and TRBJ2-1; D is perhaps TRBD2 (5 bases). V lost 4 bases and J 9 bases, leaving 11 bases between the germline ends. Germline V lookup: CDR1 SGHDT, CDR2 YYEEEE. CDR3 length equals 12 residues. This CDR3 reads CASSPTGSEQFF. CDR3 bases: TGTGCCAGCAGCCCAACGGGGAGTGAGCAGTTCTTC.

The rearrangement joins TRBV6-5 to TRBJ1-2, with 8 positions matching TRBD1. The length of the CDR3 is 14 residues. The V segment lost 4 bases and the J segment 4 bases; nucleotides outside the gene matches: 5. Germline CDR1 is MNHEY and CDR2 is SVGAGI. The chain's CDR3 is CASSSDRGPYGYTF. In DNA, the CDR3 is TGTGCCAGCAGTTCCGACAGGGGACCCTATGGCTACACCTTC.

The rearrangement uses TRBV7-3 and TRBJ2-1; 8 bases align to TRBD2. Germline loops: CDR1 SGHTA, CDR2 FQGTGA. The CDR3 sequence is 16 residues long. The ends lost 5 bases at V and 9 bases at J; junction bases unmatched: 15. CDR3 loop: CASSPQPGLERVEQFF. The DNA of the CDR3 is TGTGCCAGCAGCCCCCAACCGGGACTAGAGCGGGTTGAGCAGTTCTTC. Using reference TRBV7-3 and TRBJ2-1 for the parts outside the CDR3, the full variable domain is GAGVSQTPSNKVTEKGKYVELRCDPISGHTALYWYRQSLGQGPEFLIYFQGTGAADDSGLPNDRFFAVRPEGSVSTLKIQRTERGDSAVYLCASSPQPGLERVEQFFGPGTRLTVL.

This clone showed up just a few times. This rearrangement joins TRBV28 to TRBJ1-3; unclear D gene. Trimming cost V 7 bases and J 1 base, with 5 bases left between them. The CDR3 is 12 residues long. Germline assignment: CDR1 MDHEN and CDR2 SYDVKM. CDR3 loop: CASKSSGNTIYF. As DNA, the CDR3 is TGTGCCAGCAAATCGTCTGGAAACACCATATATTTT. The complete variable domain, with remaining parts taken from reference TRBV28 and TRBJ1-3, reads DVKVTQSSRYLVKRTGEKVFLECVQDMDHENMFWYRQDPGLGLRLIYFSYDVKMKEKGDIPEGYSVSREKKERFSLILESASTNQTSMYLCASKSSGNTIYFGEGSWLTVV.

V usage is TRBV21-1 and J usage is TRBJ1-1; TRBD1 is the table's D call, not checked against the DNA. TRBV21-1 is reported as a pseudogene. CDR3 size: 13 residues. As DNA, the CDR3 is TGTGCCAAAAACAGGAAAATGAACACTGAAGCTTTCTTT. This sequence encodes CAKNRKMNTEAFF.

The rearrangement links TRBV5-1 to TRBJ2-3; D uncertain. Trimming took off 3 bases at V and 5 bases at J, with 4 bases between the two ends. CDR3 size: 11 residues. The germline V gene has CDR1 SGHRS and CDR2 YFSETQ. The chain's CDR3 is CASSSKDTQYF. CDR3 bases: TGCGCCAGCAGCTCAAAAGATACGCAGTATTTT. The full variable domain, with the rest looked up from reference TRBV5-1 and TRBJ2-3, is KAGVTQTPRYLIKTRGQQVTLSCSPISGHRSVSWYQQTPGQGLQFLFEYFSETQRNKGNFPGRFSGRQFSNSRSEMNVSTLELGDSALYLCASSSKDTQYFGPGTRLTVL.

The V gene is TRBV5-1, the J gene TRBJ2-6, with D possibly matching TRBD1 (6 bases). The germline gives CDR1 SGHRS, CDR2 YFSETQ. The CDR3 has 16 residues. The V end lost 2 bases, the J end lost 0 bases, and 9 bases lay between the germline ends. The CDR3 sequence: CASSFLQGSGANVLTF. The CDR3 DNA reads as TGCGCCAGCAGCTTCCTACAGGGCTCTGGGGCCAACGTCCTGACTTTC. Supplemented by reference TRBV5-1 and TRBJ2-6, the full variable domain reads KAGVTQTPRYLIKTRGQQVTLSCSPISGHRSVSWYQQTPGQGLQFLFEYFSETQRNKGNFPGRFSGRQFSNSRSEMNVSTLELGDSALYLCASSFLQGSGANVLTFGAGSRLTVL.

V gene TRBV30 combines with J gene TRBJ1-4; 11 bases map to TRBD1. The CDR3 is 16 amino acids. Germline V gene data show CDR1 as GTSNPN and CDR2 as SVGIG (reference sequence). J was trimmed by 7 bases and V by 3 bases; bases with no gene match: 10. In DNA form, the CDR3 reads TGTGCCTGGAGACCGGGACAGGGGGTTAGGCGTGAAAAACTGTTTTTT. It translates to CAWRPGQGVRREKLFF.

The rearrangement uses TRBV7-2 and TRBJ2-2, with D perhaps matching TRBD2 (6 bases). This CDR3 region has 16 residues. V gave up 0 bases and J gave up 4 bases, with 12 bases separating them. From germline, CDR1 is SGHTA and CDR2 FQGNSA. CDR3 bases: TGTGCCAGCAGCTTAGCGGGAGGTGTAGGCACCGGGGAGCTGTTTTTT. It is translated as CASSLAGGVGTGELFF.

This CDR3 reads CASSATGEYGYTF. In nucleotides, the CDR3 is TGTGCCAGCAGTGCGACAGGGGAATATGGCTACACCTTC. The chain carries TRBV28 and TRBJ1-2, with 8 bases aligning to TRBD1. CDR1 is MDHEN, CDR2 SYDVKM, per germline. The V and J ends lost 5 bases and 5 bases, in that order; junction bases with no gene match: 4. The CDR3 has 13 residues.

The chain uses TRBV19 and TRBJ1-2; the D gene is possibly TRBD1 (5 bases). V dropped 3 bases and J dropped 3 bases, with 14 bases sitting between them. Germline lookup yields CDR1 LNHDA and CDR2 SQIVND (reference sequence). The length of the CDR3 is 15 residues. CDR3 nucleotides: TGTGCCAGTAGTATGTCCCCGACCAGGGACTATGGCTACACCTTC. Amino acid sequence: CASSMSPTRDYGYTF.

The chain employs TRBV3-1 (or the pseudogene TRBV3-2) and TRBJ2-1, with TRBD2 as a possible D gene (6 bases). Germline lookup yields CDR1 LGHDT and CDR2 YNNKEL (reference sequence). The CDR3 length is 16 residues. Deletions cut 0 bases from V and 8 bases from J, with 17 bases between. The CDR3 region has the DNA TGTGCCAGCAGCCAAGATAAGGCGGGGCCCCTGGATGAGCAGTTCTTC. It is translated as CASSQDKAGPLDEQFF.

The chain carries TRBV3-1 (or the pseudogene TRBV3-2) and TRBJ2-5; D is perhaps TRBD2 (5 bases). The germline V and J ends were trimmed by 0 bases and 5 bases, with 22 bases remaining between them. The CDR3 covers 18 residues. Per the germline V gene, CDR1 is LGHDT and CDR2 is YNNKEL (reference sequence). CDR3: CASSQDWSRALGGETQYF. The CDR3 DNA follows: TGTGCCAGCAGCCAAGATTGGTCTCGGGCCTTAGGAGGCGAGACCCAGTACTTC.

The chain employs TRBV14 and TRBJ1-2; D is ambiguous. Trimming removed 3 bases at V and 3 bases at J, with 8 bases between. This CDR3 comprises 13 residues. Germline lookup yields CDR1 SGHDN and CDR2 FVKESK. CDR3 amino acids: CASSQGRYYGYTF. The CDR3, as DNA: TGTGCCAGCAGCCAGGGCAGATACTATGGCTACACCTTC.

In this sample, this clone turned up once. V and J are TRBV5-1 and TRBJ2-1; 8 bases fit TRBD2. Trimming cost V 0 bases and J 0 bases; bases outside gene matches: 14. CDR1 SGHRS and CDR2 YFSETQ come from the germline V gene. This CDR3 region has 20 residues. The CDR3 nucleotides read TGCGCCAGCAGCTTGGCCGGGACTAGTACTCTTCCGGGCTCCTACAATGAGCAGTTCTTC. This encodes CASSLAGTSTLPGSYNEQFF.

This clone was detected a few times. The chain has TRBV27 and TRBJ1-2, with D possibly TRBD1 on 6 matching bases. V lost 0 bases and J 8 bases, leaving 10 bases between the germline ends. CDR3 length: 13 amino acids. Germline-derived CDR1 and CDR2 are MNHEY and SMNVEV (reference sequence). The CDR3 DNA reads as TGTGCCAGCAGTTTATCGGGGGGGCGAGGCTACACCTTC. Translating it yields CASSLSGGRGYTF.

V usage is TRBV2 and J usage is TRBJ1-5; D unresolved. CDR1 is SNHLY, CDR2 FYNNEI, per germline. This CDR3 is built from 14 residues. V dropped 6 bases and J dropped 7 bases, with 16 bases sitting between them. The CDR3 DNA is TGTGCCAGCAGGGCGGGGTTGATTGGCCAGCCCCAGCATTTT. Protein: CASRAGLIGQPQHF. The whole variable domain, remainder taken from reference TRBV2 and TRBJ1-5, is EPEVTQTPSHQVTQMGQEVILRCVPISNHLYFYWYRQILGQKVEFLVSFYNNEISEKSEIFDDQFSVERPDGSNFTLKIRSTKLEDSAMYFCASRAGLIGQPQHFGDGTRLSIL.

The V gene is TRBV5-1, the J gene TRBJ2-1; 10 bases align to TRBD2. V shed 0 bases, J shed 4 bases, and the junction held 1 base outside the gene matches. The germline V gene encodes CDR1 SGHRS and CDR2 YFSETQ. CDR3 size: 15 residues. Written as DNA, the CDR3 is TGCGCCAGCAGCTTGGAACTAGCGGGGTACAATGAGCAGTTCTTC. Its protein product is CASSLELAGYNEQFF.

The chain employs TRBV11-2 and TRBJ2-7, with D tentatively TRBD1 (6 bases). This CDR3 spans 15 amino acids. The germline gives CDR1 SGHAT, CDR2 FQNNGV. Trimming left V 5 bases short and J 2 bases short, with 16 bases between. As DNA, the CDR3 is TGTGCCAGCAGCCGTGGACAGTTGAGGACCTACGAGCAGTACTTC. It codes for CASSRGQLRTYEQYF.

V and J are TRBV11-1 and TRBJ2-5, with 7 bases identical to TRBD2. With 1 base clipped from V and 4 bases from J, the junction kept 9 bases outside the gene matches. Germline loops: CDR1 SGHAT, CDR2 FQDESV (reference sequence). This CDR3 region has 16 residues. CDR3 DNA sequence: TGTGCCAGCAGCTTAGTGGGAGGGTCCGGAGGAGAGACCCAGTACTTC. Amino acid sequence: CASSLVGGSGGETQYF.

The CDR3 DNA follows: TGTGCCAGCAGCCGCATCGGGACACGCGCTGATCAGCCCCAGCATTTT. Translated, it gives CASSRIGTRADQPQHF. This chain joins TRBV7-9 and TRBJ1-5, with TRBD1 as a possible D gene (6 bases). This CDR3 spans 16 amino acids. Germline V gene data show CDR1 as SEHNR and CDR2 as FQNEAQ (reference sequence). The V and J ends lost 5 bases and 5 bases respectively, with 19 bases between them.